These 21 T cell receptor beta chains were all obtained from the same sample, sequenced in a study of vaccination and CD4 T cells after COVID-19. No antigen has been assigned to these receptors. The Oncomine TCR Beta short-read assay was what sequenced the DNA obtained from cultured CD4+ T cells. From the PCR reads, TCRdb called clonotypes with MiXCR, one entry per CDR3 protein. The sample yields some 22,000 distinct CDR3 sequences, under 80% seen once. The treatment here: 10-day PBMC culture with coronavirus spike peptide pools or control peptides (ViraFEST assay). The sequenced sample was CD4+ T cells from blood, cultured in vitro, obtained before SARS-CoV-2 vaccination. The receptors come from a human donor who received a COVID-19 vaccine.

The V gene is TRBV6-1, the J gene TRBJ1-5; D gene ambiguous. Germline V lookup: CDR1 MNHNS, CDR2 SASEGT. This CDR3 contains 13 residues. Trimming removed 0 bases from V and 7 bases from J, with 7 bases in between. The CDR3 bases are TGTGCCAGCAGTGAAGCGCTTTTCCAGCCCCAGCATTTT. Translated: CASSEALFQPQHF.

This clonotype was recorded only once. The J gene is TRBJ2-7, the V gene TRBV20-1, with TRBD2 identical over 13 bases. The CDR3 spans 15 residues. CDR1 and CDR2 (germline): DFQATT, SNEGSKA (reference sequence). V lost 6 bases to trimming and J lost 7 bases; unmatched junction nucleotides: 12. CDR3 protein: CSADRPGLAGLEQYF. The CDR3 DNA reads as TGCAGTGCGGATCGACCGGGACTAGCGGGGTTGGAGCAGTACTTC.

This rearrangement joins TRBV7-8 to TRBJ1-2, with 9 bases aligning to TRBD1. V lost 5 bases, J lost 4 bases, and 5 bases stayed unmatched. The CDR3 runs to 14 residues. Germline V gene data show CDR1 as SGHVS and CDR2 as FQNEAQ. The DNA of the CDR3 is TGTGCCAGCAGCGGAGGGACAGGGTTCTATGGCTACACCTTC. The encoded protein is CASSGGTGFYGYTF.

The sample holds one count of this clonotype. The J gene is TRBJ1-5, the V gene TRBV5-6; no clear D. The V end lost 3 bases, the J end lost 4 bases, and 8 bases lay between the germline ends. This CDR3 is built from 13 residues. Per germline, CDR1 SGHDT and CDR2 YYEEEE. The CDR3 region has the DNA TGTGCCAGCAGCTGGGTGGGAAATCAGCCCCAGCATTTT. Its protein is CASSWVGNQPQHF.

This clonotype has a handful of counts. The J gene is TRBJ1-2, the V gene TRBV5-1; D gene uncertain. The CDR3 loop spans 13 amino acids. Germline-derived CDR1 and CDR2 are SGHRS and YFSETQ. Trimming cost V 5 bases and J 3 bases, with 11 bases left between them. The chain's CDR3 is CASSTRSHYGYTF. Here the CDR3 DNA reads TGCGCCAGCAGTACCCGGTCACACTATGGCTACACCTTC.

The rearrangement joins TRBV6-1 to TRBJ2-7; D not resolved. CDR1 MNHNS and CDR2 SASEGT come from the germline V gene. There are 14 residues in the CDR3. V lost 5 bases, J lost 5 bases, and 16 bases lay in between. The CDR3 protein is CASSTTSRNHEQYF. The CDR3 DNA reads TGTGCCAGCAGTACTACTTCCAGGAACCACGAGCAGTACTTC.

The rearrangement uses TRBV6-1 and TRBJ1-2, with D possibly being TRBD1 (5 bases). V gave up 1 base and J gave up 7 bases, with 13 bases separating them. The CDR3 length is 14 residues. Germline CDR1 and CDR2: MNHNS and SASEGT. The CDR3 sequence: CASSEVKGQGGYTF. The CDR3 DNA follows: TGTGCCAGCAGTGAAGTGAAGGGGCAGGGTGGCTACACCTTC.

The chain is built from TRBV20-1 and TRBJ1-5; D is undetermined. The length of the CDR3 is 18 residues. The germline V and J ends were trimmed by 0 bases and 0 bases, with 18 bases remaining between them. CDR1 and CDR2 (germline): DFQATT, SNEGSKA (reference sequence). CDR3 region: CSARDSSLVGYSNQPQHF. The DNA of the CDR3 is TGCAGTGCTAGAGATTCCTCCCTAGTGGGGTATAGCAATCAGCCCCAGCATTTT.

This chain links TRBV10-1 with TRBJ1-1, with 8 bases identical to TRBD1. The CDR3 spans 15 residues. CDR1 and CDR2 from the germline V gene are WNHNN and SYGVQD (reference sequence). Trimming took 7 bases from V and 3 from J; bases not matched to a gene: 10. The CDR3 sequence: CASTYSGGADTEAFF. For the CDR3, the DNA is TGCGCCAGCACCTATTCAGGGGGCGCGGACACTGAAGCTTTCTTT.

This clonotype occurred a few times. V gene TRBV2 combines with J gene TRBJ2-4; TRBD2 matches 7 bases. CDR3 length: 15 amino acids. V dropped 6 bases and J dropped 7; count of bases not matched to a gene: 12. The germline gives CDR1 SNHLY, CDR2 FYNNEI. CDR3 bases: TGTGCCAGCAGGGAACTTACGGGACTAAGGAACATTCAGTACTTC. It encodes CASRELTGLRNIQYF.

V is TRBV19 and J is TRBJ2-5; no definite D call. Trimming removed 3 bases from V and 3 bases from J, with 14 bases in between. The CDR3 length is 15 residues. CDR1 is LNHDA and CDR2 is SQIVND in the germline V gene (reference sequence). The CDR3 protein is CASSILQAGKETQYF. In DNA form, the CDR3 reads TGTGCCAGTAGTATTCTCCAGGCTGGAAAAGAGACCCAGTACTTC.

A word on this clonotype: One end of the junction is discordant with germline, which a read error may explain. V and J are TRBV20-1 and TRBJ2-5; the D is unclear. The CDR3 is 16 residues long. CDR1 DFQATT and CDR2 SNEGSKA come from the germline V gene (reference sequence). The CDR3 coding sequence is TGCAGTGTTAGAGATCCGTCTAGTATTTCCCAAGAGACCCAGTACTTC. It specifies CSVRDPSSISQETQYF.

The chain joins TRBV6-1 to TRBJ2-7; 7 nucleotides line up with TRBD1. The trim removed 5 bases at V and 3 bases at J, leaving 13 bases unmatched. There are 16 residues in the CDR3. Germline V gene lookup returns CDR1 MNHNS and CDR2 SASEGT. In DNA form, the CDR3 reads TGTGCCAGCAGTCCAATATACGGGACAGACCACTACGAGCAGTACTTC. Translated: CASSPIYGTDHYEQYF.

The J gene is TRBJ2-1, the V gene TRBV11-1; TRBD2 matches at 10 bases. With 0 bases clipped from V and 0 bases from J, the junction kept 5 bases outside the gene matches. Germline V lookup: CDR1 SGHAT, CDR2 FQDESV (reference sequence). The CDR3 extends over 18 amino acids. In DNA, the CDR3 is TGTGCCAGCAGCTTAGCTAGCGGGGGGTCCAGCTCCTACAATGAGCAGTTCTTC. It is translated as CASSLASGGSSSYNEQFF. Drawing the rest from reference TRBV11-1 and TRBJ2-1, the complete variable domain is EAEVAQSPRYKITEKSQAVAFWCDPISGHATLYWYRQILGQGPELLVQFQDESVVDDSQLPKDRFSAERLKGVDSTLKIQPAELGDSAMYLCASSLASGGSSSYNEQFFGPGTRLTVL.

V usage is TRBV29-1 and J usage is TRBJ1-2; D is perhaps TRBD1 (5 bases). V lost 3 bases to trimming and J lost 2 bases, with 13 bases between them. Germline-derived CDR1 and CDR2 are SQVTM and ANQGSEA. The CDR3 runs to 14 residues. The CDR3 spells CSVDVGGTNYGYTF. The CDR3 DNA reads as TGCAGCGTTGACGTCGGGGGGACCAACTATGGCTACACCTTC.

This chain uses TRBV5-4 with TRBJ2-3; D may be TRBD1 (6 bases). This CDR3 has 15 residues. Germline V gene data show CDR1 as SGHNT and CDR2 as YYREEE (reference sequence). V was shortened by 4 bases and J by 4 bases, with 16 bases between the two germline ends. The CDR3 is CASSLPDSPPDTQYF. In DNA form, the CDR3 reads TGTGCCAGCAGCCTCCCGGACAGCCCCCCAGATACGCAGTATTTT.

This clonotype has just a few counts. This chain links TRBV7-2 with TRBJ2-1, with a tentative D call TRBD2 (5 bases). V was pared by 1 base and J by 8 bases, with 9 bases between. The CDR3 extends over 13 amino acids. Germline-derived CDR1 and CDR2 are SGHTA and FQGNSA. CDR3 coding DNA: TGTGCCAGCAGCTTAGGGCCCGGGGATGAGCAGTTCTTC. Translating it yields CASSLGPGDEQFF.

The genes are TRBV19 and TRBJ1-3; D unresolved. This CDR3 has 14 residues. Trimming pared 5 bases from V and 3 bases from J, leaving 11 bases between. The germline gives CDR1 LNHDA, CDR2 SQIVND (reference sequence). The chain's CDR3 is CASSLGEGGNTIYF. Here the CDR3 DNA reads TGTGCCAGTAGTCTCGGGGAAGGTGGAAACACCATATATTTT.

A word on this clonotype: A read error is likely, as this CDR3 ends without the conserved phenylalanine or tryptophan. This chain joins TRBV30 and TRBJ1-1; D call uncertain. CDR1 is GTSNPN and CDR2 is SVGIG in the germline V gene (reference sequence). The V and J ends lost 2 bases and 3 bases respectively, with 19 bases between them. The CDR3 extends over 16 amino acids. The CDR3 coding sequence is TGTGCCTGGAGTACTCAAAGGTCCTATGAGGACACTGAAGCTTTCCTT. Its translation: CAWSTQRSYEDTEAFL.

The table lists this clonotype with a few counts. The chain recombines TRBV10-3 with TRBJ2-7, with D perhaps TRBD1 or TRBD2 (6 bases each). The CDR3 spans 15 residues. Looked up from germline, CDR1 is ENHRY and CDR2 is SYGVKD. V lost 0 bases and J 5 bases, leaving 14 bases between the germline ends. The DNA of the CDR3 is TGTGCCATCAGTGAGTCGGATAGGGGGGTCCACGAGCAGTACTTC. As protein: CAISESDRGVHEQYF.

CDR3 protein: CATSRDLGFSGNTIYF. The CDR3 region has the DNA TGTGCCACCAGCAGAGATCTCGGTTTCTCTGGAAACACCATATATTTT. The genes are TRBV15 and TRBJ1-3; D gene uncertain. The CDR3 covers 16 residues. Germline CDR1 and CDR2: LNHNV and YYDKDF (reference sequence). The V and J ends lost 0 bases and 0 bases respectively, with 9 bases between them.